What follows are 29 T cell receptor beta chains derived from one specimen sequenced in a study of T cells in Graves' hyperthyroidism and ophthalmopathy. Using RNA transcripts as the source, TCR beta CDR3 regions were amplified. The HTBI primer set drove a first-round RT-PCR of the TCR CDR3. TCRdb redid the calling of the multiplex PCR reads with MiXCR, one entry per CDR3 protein. The table records roughly 510,000 distinct CDR3 sequences, 40% to 50% of them present only once. Material: peripheral blood or thyroid tissue (not recorded which). Receptor source: an adult woman with Graves' disease, either hyperthyroidism or ophthalmopathy (not recorded which).

The CDR3, as DNA: TGTGCCAGCCCCAACCGAGGGGGGAGGGAGACCCAGTACTTC. Its protein product is CASPNRGGRETQYF. This chain uses TRBV5-4 with TRBJ2-5; D is possibly TRBD1 or TRBD2 (6 bases each). Trimming shortened V by 7 bases and J by 5 bases, and 18 bases separated the two germline ends. Per the germline V gene, CDR1 is SGHNT and CDR2 is YYREEE (reference sequence). This CDR3 has 14 amino acids.

This clonotype appeared many times. This chain uses TRBV19 with TRBJ1-2, with 10 bases that match TRBD1. This CDR3 has 17 residues. Germline lookup yields CDR1 LNHDA and CDR2 SQIVND (reference sequence). V was pared by 7 bases and J by 6 bases, with 17 bases of the junction left unmatched. In DNA form, the CDR3 reads TGTGCCAGTACCTCTATCGCGGGACAGGGGATATTGGATGGCTACACCTTC. Translation gives CASTSIAGQGILDGYTF.

The chain couples TRBV20-1 to TRBJ2-5; D is possibly TRBD1 (5 bases). V lost 0 bases to trimming and J lost 2 bases, with 10 bases between them. CDR1 is DFQATT and CDR2 is SNEGSKA in the germline V gene (reference sequence). The CDR3 is made up of 14 amino acids. The CDR3 reads CSARDLGAQETQYF. The CDR3 nucleotides read TGCAGTGCTAGAGATCTAGGGGCACAAGAGACCCAGTACTTC.

This clonotype was seen a single time. The rearrangement links TRBV9 to TRBJ1-5; D uncertain. Germline assignment: CDR1 SGDLS and CDR2 YYNGEE. V lost 5 bases, J lost 2 bases, and 14 bases lay in between. The CDR3 is made up of 15 amino acids. This CDR3 reads CASSSGSSGNQPQHF. The CDR3 nucleotides are TGTGCCAGCAGTAGCGGCTCATCGGGCAATCAGCCCCAGCATTTT.

The V gene is TRBV7-9, the J gene TRBJ2-7; a weak D match, TRBD1 (6 bases). V was clipped by 1 base and J by 2 bases, with 12 bases between them. The CDR3 spans 15 residues. The germline CDR1 and CDR2 sequences are SEHNR and FQNEAQ (reference sequence). The CDR3 reads CASSLGKGTTYEQYF. The DNA for the CDR3 is TGTGCCAGCAGCTTAGGGAAGGGGACAACCTACGAGCAGTACTTC.

The gene calls are TRBV29-1 and TRBJ1-1; TRBD1 agrees at 8 bases. Per the germline V gene, CDR1 is SQVTM and CDR2 is ANQGSEA. With 4 bases clipped from V and 11 bases from J, the junction kept 0 bases outside the gene matches. The CDR3 runs 9 residues. The DNA of the CDR3 is TGCAGCGTTGGGACAGGGGCTTTCTTT. Its translation: CSVGTGAFF. Complete variable domain (other parts from reference TRBV29-1 and TRBJ1-1): SAVISQKPSRDICQRGTSLTIQCQVDSQVTMMFWYRQQPGQSLTLIATANQGSEATYESGFVIDKFPISRPNLTFSTLTVSNMSPEDSSIYLCSVGTGAFFGQGTRLTVV.

This clonotype has just a few counts. J is TRBJ1-5 and V is TRBV11-2; 8 bases agree with TRBD1. CDR1 and CDR2 from the germline V gene are SGHAT and FQNNGV. V shed 5 bases, J shed 4 bases, and the junction held 7 bases outside the gene matches. This CDR3 region has 15 residues. The CDR3 region has the DNA TGTGCCAGCAGCCCCGGGACAGGTCATAATCAGCCCCAGCATTTT. It translates to CASSPGTGHNQPQHF.

This clonotype was counted many times. The chain links TRBV6-2 or TRBV6-3 to TRBJ1-2; D not resolved. The CDR3 runs 13 residues. Looked up from germline, CDR1 is MNHEY and CDR2 is SVGEGT. The germline V and J ends were trimmed by 3 bases and 5 bases, with 10 bases remaining between them. The DNA of the CDR3 is TGTGCCAGCAGTTATGTATGGGGTTATGGCTACACCTTC. This gives the protein CASSYVWGYGYTF.

This chain links TRBV7-9 with TRBJ2-7, with D possibly being TRBD2 (6 bases). Germline V gene sequence: CDR1 SEHNR, CDR2 FQNEAQ (reference sequence). Trimming removed 7 bases at V and 4 bases at J, with 8 bases between. This CDR3 has 11 residues. The CDR3, as DNA: TGTGCCAGCATGGCGGGGTACGAGCAGTACTTC. Amino acid sequence: CASMAGYEQYF.

The CDR3 is CASRAVQGMSYEQYF. The CDR3 DNA reads as TGTGCCAGCAGAGCCGTACAGGGGATGAGTTACGAGCAGTACTTC. The chain joins TRBV28 to TRBJ2-7, with 7 bases matching TRBD1. This CDR3 region has 15 residues. The trim removed 6 bases at V and 4 bases at J, leaving 12 bases unmatched. Germline assignment: CDR1 MDHEN and CDR2 SYDVKM.

This clonotype has more than one count but fewer than ten. The V gene is TRBV18, the J gene TRBJ2-5; D gene unclear. Germline CDR1 and CDR2: KGHSH and LQKENI. Trimming stripped 3 bases from V and 3 bases from J, with 8 bases between. This CDR3 is built from 13 residues. CDR3 nucleotide sequence: TGTGCCAGCTCACCCCAAACAGAAGAGACCCAGTACTTC. It specifies CASSPQTEETQYF.

The genes are TRBV24-1 and TRBJ1-5, with a weak D call TRBD1 (6 bases). Germline CDR1 and CDR2: KGHDR and SFDVKD. V dropped 6 bases and J dropped 6 bases, with 11 bases sitting between them. The CDR3 consists of 13 residues. CDR3 nucleotides: TGTGCCACCAGTCTCAGGGGTGGTCAGCCCCAGCATTTT. It codes for CATSLRGGQPQHF.

This clonotype was recorded many times. V is TRBV19 and J is TRBJ1-1, with TRBD1 matching over 9 bases. The CDR3 runs 14 residues. V trimming: 7 bases; J trimming: 0 bases; junction bases outside the gene matches: 3. The germline V gene has CDR1 LNHDA and CDR2 SQIVND (reference sequence). The chain's CDR3 is CASKTGGVNTEAFF. CDR3 DNA: TGTGCCAGTAAAACAGGGGGCGTGAACACTGAAGCTTTCTTT.

This chain uses TRBV7-9 with TRBJ1-4, with 8 bases identical to TRBD1. The CDR3 has 14 residues. Trimming took 4 bases from V and 5 from J; bases not matched to a gene: 3. Germline lookup yields CDR1 SEHNR and CDR2 FQNEAQ (reference sequence). The CDR3 DNA sequence: TGTGCCAGCAGCTCTAGACAGGGGAATGAAAAACTGTTTTTT. It yields the protein CASSSRQGNEKLFF.

The sample holds many counts of this clonotype. This sequence joins TRBV5-1 and TRBJ2-5; TRBD2 matches at 10 bases. CDR1 and CDR2 (germline): SGHRS, YFSETQ. The CDR3 spans 18 residues. V shed 0 bases and J 7 bases; nucleotides not matched to a gene: 15. The CDR3 sequence is CASSLAGTSAPPYGTQYF. CDR3 nucleotides: TGCGCCAGCAGCTTGGCCGGGACTAGCGCGCCTCCTTATGGGACCCAGTACTTC. Filled out from reference TRBV5-1 and TRBJ2-5, the complete variable domain reads KAGVTQTPRYLIKTRGQQVTLSCSPISGHRSVSWYQQTPGQGLQFLFEYFSETQRNKGNFPGRFSGRQFSNSRSEMNVSTLELGDSALYLCASSLAGTSAPPYGTQYFGPGTRLLVL.

This clonotype has at least ten counts. This chain uses TRBV9 with TRBJ1-1, with D hard to call. This CDR3 is 14 amino acids long. The germline V gene has CDR1 SGDLS and CDR2 YYNGEE. V lost 0 bases and J lost 3, with 9 bases in between. The CDR3: CASSVGGIDTEAFF. CDR3 coding DNA: TGTGCCAGCAGCGTAGGGGGAATTGACACTGAAGCTTTCTTT.

V and J are TRBV19 and TRBJ1-5; D is unresolved. Germline-derived CDR1 and CDR2 are LNHDA and SQIVND (reference sequence). The V end was cut by 8 bases, the J end by 1 base, with 9 bases between. This CDR3 spans 13 amino acids. Here the CDR3 reads CASSGFSNQPQHF. CDR3 bases: TGTGCCAGTTCCGGGTTCAGCAATCAGCCCCAGCATTTT. Full variable domain (remainder filled in from reference TRBV19 and TRBJ1-5): DGGITQSPKYLFRKEGQNVTLSCEQNLNHDAMYWYRQDPGQGLRLIYYSQIVNDFQKGDIAEGYSVSREKKESFPLTVTSAQKNPTAFYLCASSGFSNQPQHFGDGTRLSIL.

This sequence joins TRBV5-8 and TRBJ2-7, with D possibly matching TRBD1 (5 bases). The V end was cut by 1 base, the J end by 2 bases, with 10 bases between. Germline loops: CDR1 SGHTS, CDR2 YDEGEE. The CDR3 is 14 residues long. The CDR3 sequence is CASSLFTGTYEQYF. In DNA form, the CDR3 reads TGTGCCAGCAGCTTGTTTACAGGTACCTACGAGCAGTACTTC.

Only a few counts were recorded for this clonotype. The chain has TRBV7-2 and TRBJ1-1, with D possibly TRBD1 on 6 matching bases. Between the trimmed V and J ends, which lost 6 bases and 5 bases, there was a span of 16 bases. The germline gives CDR1 SGHTA, CDR2 FQGNSA. The CDR3 covers 14 residues. CDR3 region: CASSVGGRGTEAFF. The CDR3 DNA reads as TGTGCCAGCAGTGTTGGTGGGAGGGGGACTGAAGCTTTCTTT.

In its sample, this clonotype was seen many times. The rearrangement joins TRBV10-3 to TRBJ1-1; 7 bases align to TRBD1. The CDR3 runs 15 residues. Losses at the gene ends were 6 bases for V and 0 bases for J; bases not matched to a gene: 7. Looked up from germline, CDR1 is ENHRY and CDR2 is SYGVKD. The CDR3: CAIRQGIGVNTEAFF. For the CDR3, the DNA is TGTGCCATCAGACAGGGGATTGGAGTGAACACTGAAGCTTTCTTT.

The chain couples TRBV7-3 to TRBJ2-3; D assignment may be TRBD1 or TRBD2 (5 bases each). This CDR3 comprises 15 residues. Germline CDR1 and CDR2: SGHTA and FQGTGA. The V and J ends lost 5 bases and 0 bases respectively, with 12 bases between them. CDR3 amino acids: CASSLGDLSTDTQYF. DNA for the CDR3: TGTGCCAGCAGCCTCGGGGACCTTAGCACAGATACGCAGTATTTT. Together with reference TRBV7-3 and TRBJ2-3, the CDR3 gives the full variable domain: GAGVSQTPSNKVTEKGKYVELRCDPISGHTALYWYRQSLGQGPEFLIYFQGTGAADDSGLPNDRFFAVRPEGSVSTLKIQRTERGDSAVYLCASSLGDLSTDTQYFGPGTRLTVL.

This chain connects TRBV12-3 or TRBV12-4 to TRBJ1-4; 10 bases map to TRBD1. This CDR3 contains 15 residues. Trimming took 5 bases from V and 3 from J; bases not matched to a gene: 3. The CDR3 loop is CASSRDRGPNEKLFF. The CDR3, as DNA: TGTGCCAGCAGTCGGGACAGGGGTCCTAATGAAAAACTGTTTTTT.

This clonotype was detected ten times or more. The chain is built from TRBV2 and TRBJ1-6, with D unresolved. The V and J ends lost 2 bases and 9 bases respectively, with 5 bases between them. The CDR3 covers 12 residues. The germline CDR1 and CDR2 sequences are SNHLY and FYNNEI. CDR3: CASSELGSPLHF. CDR3 in DNA: TGTGCCAGCAGTGAATTGGGTTCACCCCTCCACTTT.

The rearrangement uses TRBV25-1 and TRBJ2-5; 8 bases align to TRBD2. The CDR3 has 15 amino acids. V gave up 8 bases and J gave up 5 bases; unmatched junction bases: 13. Germline CDR1 MGHDK, CDR2 SYGVNS. The CDR3 protein is CASSTSVVHTETQYF. CDR3 nucleotide sequence: TGTGCCAGCTCGACTAGCGTCGTCCACACGGAGACCCAGTACTTC.

The chain couples TRBV7-7 to TRBJ2-5, with D unresolved. Per the germline V gene, CDR1 is SSHAT and CDR2 is FNYEAQ (reference sequence). The CDR3 runs 13 residues. CDR3 protein: CARLRTEQETQYF. CDR3 sequence (DNA): TGTGCTAGACTTCGGACGGAACAAGAGACCCAGTACTTC.

V is TRBV30 and J is TRBJ2-7; D not certain. Germline CDR1 GTSNPN, CDR2 SVGIG (reference sequence). With 0 bases removed from V and 1 base from J, the gap between germline ends came to 10 bases. This CDR3 contains 14 residues. Written as DNA, the CDR3 is TGTGCCTGGAGTGTTGGGCAAGTATCCTACGAGCAGTACTTC. Its translation is CAWSVGQVSYEQYF.

This clonotype was detected ten times or more. The chain links TRBV5-1 to TRBJ2-7; D is possibly TRBD2 (6 bases). Germline-derived CDR1 and CDR2 are SGHRS and YFSETQ. This CDR3 region has 15 residues. V was shortened by 0 bases and J by 0 bases, with 10 bases between the two germline ends. In nucleotides, the CDR3 is TGCGCCAGCAGCTTGGGGGCTAGCGTCTCCTACGAGCAGTACTTC. It yields the protein CASSLGASVSYEQYF.

The J gene is TRBJ1-1, the V gene TRBV7-2; TRBD1 agrees at 7 bases. Germline V gene sequence: CDR1 SGHTA, CDR2 FQGNSA. V was pared by 1 base and J by 6 bases, with 11 bases of the junction left unmatched. The CDR3 spans 16 residues. The CDR3 region has the DNA TGTGCCAGCAGCTTAGTGGTCGCGACAGGGAGCCCTGAAGCTTTCTTT. This translates into CASSLVVATGSPEAFF.

This clonotype has a count of ten or more. The chain has TRBV19 and TRBJ1-5, with 8 bases lining up with TRBD1. Germline assignment: CDR1 LNHDA and CDR2 SQIVND (reference sequence). There are 15 residues in the CDR3. V gave up 6 bases and J gave up 2 bases; unmatched junction bases: 6. The CDR3 spells CASRTLDRGNQPQHF. The CDR3, as DNA: TGTGCCAGTAGAACCCTGGACAGGGGCAATCAGCCCCAGCATTTT.